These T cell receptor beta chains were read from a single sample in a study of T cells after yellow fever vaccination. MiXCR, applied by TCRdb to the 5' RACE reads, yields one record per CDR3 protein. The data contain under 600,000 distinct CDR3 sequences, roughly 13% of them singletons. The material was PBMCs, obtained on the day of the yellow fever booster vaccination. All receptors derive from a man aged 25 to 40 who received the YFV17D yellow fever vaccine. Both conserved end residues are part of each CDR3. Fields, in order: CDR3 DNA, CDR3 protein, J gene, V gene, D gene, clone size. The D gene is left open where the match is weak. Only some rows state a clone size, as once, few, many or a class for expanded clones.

CDR3 DNA: TGTGCCAGCAGCGCCCGCCAAATCACCGGGGAGCTGTTTTTT; CDR3 protein: CASSARQITGELFF; J gene: TRBJ2-2; V gene: TRBV9; D gene: NA; clone size: few
CDR3 DNA: TGTGCCAGCAGCCTAACCCTAGCGAAGGGGGGTTACGAGCAGTACTTC; CDR3 protein: CASSLTLAKGGYEQYF; J gene: TRBJ2-7; V gene: TRBV7-6; D gene: NA; clone size: NA
CDR3 DNA: TGTGCCAGCAGTTGGGGTACTAACACCGGGGAGCTGTTTTTT; CDR3 protein: CASSWGTNTGELFF; J gene: TRBJ2-2; V gene: TRBV25-1; D gene: NA; clone size: NA
CDR3 DNA: TGTGCCAGCTCACCACCGGGCAGGACTGAAAAACTGTTTTTT; CDR3 protein: CASSPPGRTEKLFF; J gene: TRBJ1-4; V gene: TRBV18; D gene: NA; clone size: NA
CDR3 DNA: TGTGCCAGCAGCCCCCGGACCCAGGTTGGCGAGCAGTACTTC; CDR3 protein: CASSPRTQVGEQYF; J gene: TRBJ2-7; V gene: TRBV7-9; D gene: NA; clone size: NA
CDR3 DNA: TGTGCCAGCAGCTTATGGGCGGGGACCGGGGAGCTGTTTTTT; CDR3 protein: CASSLWAGTGELFF; J gene: TRBJ2-2; V gene: TRBV7-2; D gene: NA; clone size: NA
CDR3 DNA: TGTGCCAGCAGCGTGAGCGCGTTGGGGGAGACCCAGTACTTC; CDR3 protein: CASSVSALGETQYF; J gene: TRBJ2-5; V gene: TRBV9; D gene: NA; clone size: NA
CDR3 DNA: TGTGCCAGTAGTATTGTGGGGGCGCGCACTGAAGCTTTCTTT; CDR3 protein: CASSIVGARTEAFF; J gene: TRBJ1-1; V gene: TRBV19; D gene: NA; clone size: NA
CDR3 DNA: TGTGCCAGCAGCCCTGGACTAGCGGAATACACAGATACGCAGTATTTT; CDR3 protein: CASSPGLAEYTDTQYF; J gene: TRBJ2-3; V gene: TRBV11-2; D gene: TRBD2; clone size: NA
CDR3 DNA: TGTGCCAGCAGCCAGGGACAGGGGGACTACGAGCAGTACTTC; CDR3 protein: CASSQGQGDYEQYF; J gene: TRBJ2-7; V gene: TRBV4-2; D gene: TRBD1; clone size: many
CDR3 DNA: TGTGCCACCAGTGATTTGCACAGCACAGATACGCAGTATTTT; CDR3 protein: CATSDLHSTDTQYF; J gene: TRBJ2-3; V gene: TRBV24-1; D gene: NA; clone size: NA
CDR3 DNA: TGTGCCATCAGTGAGTCAGGGGACCCAATCTACAATGAGCAGTTCTTC; CDR3 protein: CAISESGDPIYNEQFF; J gene: TRBJ2-1; V gene: TRBV10-3; D gene: NA; clone size: NA
CDR3 DNA: TGCAGTGCAACCAGGACAGAAGAGACCCAGTACTTC; CDR3 protein: CSATRTEETQYF; J gene: TRBJ2-5; V gene: TRBV20-1; D gene: NA; clone size: NA
CDR3 DNA: TGTGCCAGCTCAAGGACAGAGGATAATCAGCCCCAGCATTTT; CDR3 protein: CASSRTEDNQPQHF; J gene: TRBJ1-5; V gene: TRBV18; D gene: NA; clone size: NA
CDR3 DNA: TGTGCTAGCAGCTTAACTCGGGAGGGTGAGACCCAGTACTTC; CDR3 protein: CASSLTREGETQYF; J gene: TRBJ2-5; V gene: TRBV7-2; D gene: TRBD2; clone size: NA
CDR3 DNA: TGTGCCACCAGCCACTATTCCTACGAGCAGTACTTC; CDR3 protein: CATSHYSYEQYF; J gene: TRBJ2-7; V gene: TRBV15; D gene: NA; clone size: NA
CDR3 DNA: TGCGCCAGCAGTGAGACCAGGGGGTATGTCTATGGCTACACCTTC; CDR3 protein: CASSETRGYVYGYTF; J gene: TRBJ1-2; V gene: TRBV10-2; D gene: TRBD1; clone size: few
CDR3 DNA: TGTGCCAGCAGTGACCGACTAGCGGGAGGTATTGGAAAACGCCCAGATACGCAGTATTTT; CDR3 protein: CASSDRLAGGIGKRPDTQYF; J gene: TRBJ2-3; V gene: TRBV6-4; D gene: TRBD2; clone size: few
CDR3 DNA: TGCGCCAGCAGCTTGTTGAGTAGCTCCTACAATGAGCAGTTCTTC; CDR3 protein: CASSLLSSSYNEQFF; J gene: TRBJ2-1; V gene: TRBV5-1; D gene: NA; clone size: NA
CDR3 DNA: TGCGCCAGCAGCTTGGCGGCGGGGAACACTGAAGCTTTCTTT; CDR3 protein: CASSLAAGNTEAFF; J gene: TRBJ1-1; V gene: TRBV5-1; D gene: NA; clone size: NA
CDR3 DNA: TGTGCCAGCAGCCAGACTAGTCCCACAGATACGCAGTATTTT; CDR3 protein: CASSQTSPTDTQYF; J gene: TRBJ2-3; V gene: TRBV11-2; D gene: NA; clone size: NA
CDR3 DNA: TGCGCCAGCAGCTTGGCAACTAGGGATACGCAGTATTTT; CDR3 protein: CASSLATRDTQYF; J gene: TRBJ2-3; V gene: TRBV5-1; D gene: NA; clone size: many
CDR3 DNA: TGTGCCAGCAGCCGCCATACAGTGACTAGCGGAGGAGAGGCCTACGAGCAGTACTTC; CDR3 protein: CASSRHTVTSGGEAYEQYF; J gene: TRBJ2-7; V gene: TRBV11-2; D gene: TRBD2; clone size: once
CDR3 DNA: TGTGCCAGCAGTTTAGCACTGTTGGGGTCACCCCTCCACTTT; CDR3 protein: CASSLALLGSPLHF; J gene: TRBJ1-6; V gene: TRBV12-3/TRBV12-4; D gene: NA; clone size: many
CDR3 DNA: TGTGCCAGCAGCTCCGGGACTAGGTTACAAGAGACCCAGTACTTC; CDR3 protein: CASSSGTRLQETQYF; J gene: TRBJ2-5; V gene: TRBV7-2; D gene: TRBD2; clone size: NA
CDR3 DNA: TGTGCCAGCAGAAAGCGGGAAACTAGCGGGTCGTGGAATGAGCAGTTCTTC; CDR3 protein: CASRKRETSGSWNEQFF; J gene: TRBJ2-1; V gene: TRBV7-8; D gene: TRBD2; clone size: few
CDR3 DNA: TGCGCCAGCAGCCAATTCTCCGGGGGGGAGAACAATGAGCAGTTCTTC; CDR3 protein: CASSQFSGGENNEQFF; J gene: TRBJ2-1; V gene: TRBV4-3; D gene: TRBD2; clone size: NA
CDR3 DNA: TGTGCCAGCAGCTTAGTGTTGAGTACTGAGCAGTTCTTC; CDR3 protein: CASSLVLSTEQFF; J gene: TRBJ2-1; V gene: TRBV7-2; D gene: NA; clone size: NA
CDR3 DNA: TGTGCCAGCAGCTTAGGACCGCAAGATACGCAGTATTTT; CDR3 protein: CASSLGPQDTQYF; J gene: TRBJ2-3; V gene: TRBV7-3; D gene: NA; clone size: NA
CDR3 DNA: TGTGCCAGCAGTGAATATCCCGGACTTGAAGCTTTCTTT; CDR3 protein: CASSEYPGLEAFF; J gene: TRBJ1-1; V gene: TRBV25-1; D gene: NA; clone size: few
CDR3 DNA: TGCGCCAGCAGCCCGAATGTGGGCGCAATGTACGAGCAGTACTTC; CDR3 protein: CASSPNVGAMYEQYF; J gene: TRBJ2-7; V gene: TRBV5-1; D gene: NA; clone size: NA
CDR3 DNA: TGCAGTGCTAGACCATTAACCGCCGGGGAGCTGTTTTTT; CDR3 protein: CSARPLTAGELFF; J gene: TRBJ2-2; V gene: TRBV20-1; D gene: NA; clone size: NA
CDR3 DNA: TGTGCCAGCAGTTTCTTGTCGGACTTACATACGCAGTATTTT; CDR3 protein: CASSFLSDLHTQYF; J gene: TRBJ2-3; V gene: TRBV27; D gene: NA; clone size: NA
CDR3 DNA: TGTGCCATCAGTGATGAGGGGCGGAATCAGCCCCAGCATTTT; CDR3 protein: CAISDEGRNQPQHF; J gene: TRBJ1-5; V gene: TRBV10-3; D gene: NA; clone size: few
CDR3 DNA: TGCAGTGCTGAACGACTAGATAAGCAGTTCTTC; CDR3 protein: CSAERLDKQFF; J gene: TRBJ2-1; V gene: TRBV20-1; D gene: NA; clone size: few
CDR3 DNA: TGTGCCAGCAGAACGGGACGGAGCTCCTACAATGAGCAGTTCTTC; CDR3 protein: CASRTGRSSYNEQFF; J gene: TRBJ2-1; V gene: TRBV12-3/TRBV12-4; D gene: NA; clone size: NA
CDR3 DNA: TGTGCCACCAGTGATTTGCAACCCAACTCCTACAATGAGCAGTTCTTC; CDR3 protein: CATSDLQPNSYNEQFF; J gene: TRBJ2-1; V gene: TRBV24-1; D gene: NA; clone size: few
CDR3 DNA: TGTGCCATCAGCGCCGGGACTAGCCCCGAGCAGTACTTC; CDR3 protein: CAISAGTSPEQYF; J gene: TRBJ2-7; V gene: TRBV10-3; D gene: TRBD2; clone size: NA
CDR3 DNA: TGTGCCAGCAGCGTCGGACAGGATGGCTATGGCTACACCTTC; CDR3 protein: CASSVGQDGYGYTF; J gene: TRBJ1-2; V gene: TRBV7-9; D gene: TRBD1; clone size: few
CDR3 DNA: TGTGCCAGCAGTTACTCGACGGTGGGAGGCTACGAGCAGTACTTC; CDR3 protein: CASSYSTVGGYEQYF; J gene: TRBJ2-7; V gene: TRBV6-5; D gene: NA; clone size: many
CDR3 DNA: TGTGCCAGCAGTTCCCCCACAGACCAAGCCAAGCCCAATGAGCAGTTCTTC; CDR3 protein: CASSSPTDQAKPNEQFF; J gene: TRBJ2-1; V gene: TRBV6-5; D gene: NA; clone size: NA
CDR3 DNA: TGCAGCGCGGCGGGGGGCGATGAGCAGTTCTTC; CDR3 protein: CSAAGGDEQFF; J gene: TRBJ2-1; V gene: TRBV29-1; D gene: TRBD2; clone size: NA
CDR3 DNA: TGTGCCAGCAGTGGGGACAGGTTATTCGGCTACACCTTC; CDR3 protein: CASSGDRLFGYTF; J gene: TRBJ1-2; V gene: TRBV28; D gene: TRBD1; clone size: few
CDR3 DNA: TGTGCCAGCAGCCTAAGGGAGGGGAACACTGAAGCTTTCTTT; CDR3 protein: CASSLREGNTEAFF; J gene: TRBJ1-1; V gene: TRBV7-2; D gene: NA; clone size: once
CDR3 DNA: TGCAGTGCTCGACCCTCCTACAATGAGCAGTTCTTC; CDR3 protein: CSARPSYNEQFF; J gene: TRBJ2-1; V gene: TRBV20-1; D gene: NA; clone size: few
CDR3 DNA: TGCGCCAGCAGCCAAGATAGACAGAGGGAGACCCAGTACTTC; CDR3 protein: CASSQDRQRETQYF; J gene: TRBJ2-5; V gene: TRBV4-3; D gene: NA; clone size: NA
CDR3 DNA: TGCAGCGTGGAAGGGGCTAGCGGGAGCCCCTACGAGCAGTACTTC; CDR3 protein: CSVEGASGSPYEQYF; J gene: TRBJ2-7; V gene: TRBV29-1; D gene: TRBD2; clone size: NA
CDR3 DNA: TGCAGTGCCAACTCGGCAGCGGGAGGTGTAGATACGCAGTATTTT; CDR3 protein: CSANSAAGGVDTQYF; J gene: TRBJ2-3; V gene: TRBV20-1; D gene: TRBD2; clone size: NA
CDR3 DNA: TGTGCCAGCACCGCCGCAGGTGAACCTTTCTTT; CDR3 protein: CASTAAGEPFF; J gene: TRBJ1-1; V gene: TRBV12-3/TRBV12-4; D gene: NA; clone size: once
CDR3 DNA: TGTGCCTGGAGTGTATCGGGCAGTCAAGAGACCCAGTACTTC; CDR3 protein: CAWSVSGSQETQYF; J gene: TRBJ2-5; V gene: TRBV30; D gene: NA; clone size: few